The rows below give T cell receptor beta chains drawn from one sample of a study of cytomegalovirus exposure and HLA in healthy donors. The table came from immunoSEQ multiplex PCR; TCRdb's copy has only in-frame clones and leaves some out. The sample lists more than 95,000 clones; around 88% were seen once. The specimen sequenced was PBMCs. These receptors all stem from a man aged 18 to 30 in good health and CMV-seronegative. Each CDR3 is given with its conserved first and last residue. Each record gives: CDR3 DNA, CDR3 protein, D gene, clone size, V gene, J gene. D genes are given only for firm matches. Where a row states a size, it is once, few, many or the class of an expanded clone; other rows omit it.

TGTGCCTGGAACACAGGGTATGGCTACACCTTC	CAWNTGYGYTF	.	once	TRBV30	TRBJ1-2
TGTGCCAGCAGCGTAGATCGATGGGAGGAGACCCAGTACTTC	CASSVDRWEETQYF	.	.	TRBV7-9	TRBJ2-5
TGTGCCAGCAGTTTTGTGCCCGGGACGGGAGCGAACACTGAAGCTTTCTTT	CASSFVPGTGANTEAFF	.	.	TRBV28	TRBJ1-1
TGTGCCAGCAGCGTAAGTTTAAGGACTAGCTCCAATGAGCAGTTCTTC	CASSVSLRTSSNEQFF	TRBD2	.	TRBV9	TRBJ2-1
TGCGCCAGCAGCTTGGACAGGGGAACTGGAAACACCATATATTTT	CASSLDRGTGNTIYF	TRBD1	.	TRBV5-1	TRBJ1-3
TGCGCCAGCAGCTTGGTCACAGGGTCCCCTGAAGCTTTCTTT	CASSLVTGSPEAFF	.	.	TRBV5-1	TRBJ1-1
TGTGCCAGCAGTTACGAACTGGGAGCGGTCTACACCTTC	CASSYELGAVYTF	.	.	TRBV6-6	TRBJ1-2
TGTGCCAGCAGCCGAGCCGGGACTAGCGACTACGAGCAGTACTTC	CASSRAGTSDYEQYF	TRBD2	.	TRBV7-8	TRBJ2-7
TGTGCCAGCAGCTTATTTGTGCAGACCGGAGCCTACGAGCAGTACTTC	CASSLFVQTGAYEQYF	.	.	TRBV7-2	TRBJ2-7
TGTGCCAGTAGTATTGAGGGTGCGGTAGAAGCTTTCTTT	CASSIEGAVEAFF	.	.	TRBV19	TRBJ1-1
TGTGCCAGCATCGGGGGAGAGTACGAGCAGTACTTC	CASIGGEYEQYF	.	.	TRBV6-5	TRBJ2-7
TGCGCCAGCAGCTTGGGGGGCGGGAGTTCCTACGAGCAGTACTTC	CASSLGGGSSYEQYF	TRBD2	.	TRBV5-1	TRBJ2-7
TGCGCCAGCAGCTTGTTGGGGACAGGGCAGGCTAATGAAAAACTGTTTTTT	CASSLLGTGQANEKLFF	TRBD1	.	TRBV5-1	TRBJ1-4
TGTGCCGAGGTGCGGGGAAGCTCCTACAATGAGCAGTTCTTC	CAEVRGSSYNEQFF	.	.	TRBV19	TRBJ2-1
TGTGCCAGCAGTACGGGACAGGGCACCATCTCCTACGAGCAGTACTTC	CASSTGQGTISYEQYF	TRBD1	.	TRBV6-6	TRBJ2-7
TGTGCCAGCAGTTACTCGGGGCAGGGGGCGGGGGAGCAGTACTTC	CASSYSGQGAGEQYF	TRBD1	.	TRBV6-6	TRBJ2-7
TGTGCCAGCAGTCGGCAGGGGGAGGTCGAGCAGTACTTC	CASSRQGEVEQYF	.	.	TRBV27	TRBJ2-7
TGTGCCAGCAGCGTTCTATATGGAGCTGAAGCTTTCTTT	CASSVLYGAEAFF	.	.	TRBV9	TRBJ1-1
TGTGCCAGCAGCCTAGTCGGGACTAGCGGATACAATGAGCAGTTCTTC	CASSLVGTSGYNEQFF	TRBD2	.	TRBV28	TRBJ2-1
TGTGCCAGCAGCCCCATCCGGGGACAGGGCTTGGGGCACTATGGCTACACCTTC	CASSPIRGQGLGHYGYTF	TRBD1	once	TRBV25-1	TRBJ1-2
TGTGCCAGCAGCTTAGGAGCGCTCTTGGGCGAGCAGTACTTC	CASSLGALLGEQYF	.	.	TRBV11-2	TRBJ2-7
TGTGCCAGCAGTTACTCGACTAGCAGCACAAATACGCAGTATTTT	CASSYSTSSTNTQYF	TRBD2	.	TRBV6-5	TRBJ2-3
TGTGCCAGCAGCCGTGGACAGGGGGCGCACACCGGGGAGCTGTTTTTT	CASSRGQGAHTGELFF	TRBD1	few	TRBV7-2	TRBJ2-2
TGTGCCAGCAGCGAAAAACAGTGCTACTATGGCTACACCTTC	CASSEKQCYYGYTF	.	few	TRBV21-1	TRBJ1-2
TGTGCCAGCAGCGAAGACAACAATCAGCCCCAGCATTTT	CASSEDNNQPQHF	.	.	TRBV7-9	TRBJ1-5
TGTGCCAGCAGCTTAGGGGCAGGGATAGACACTGAAGCTTTCTTT	CASSLGAGIDTEAFF	.	.	TRBV13	TRBJ1-1
TGTGCCAGCAGTAACAGGGGGAGTCGCTACGAGCAGTACTTC	CASSNRGSRYEQYF	TRBD1	.	TRBV6-6	TRBJ2-7
TGTGCCAGCAGTTCGTCAGTCCAAGAGACCCAGTACTTC	CASSSSVQETQYF	.	.	TRBV28	TRBJ2-5
TGCGCCAGCAGCCAAAGACTAGCGGGGGGGAGCACAGATACGCAGTATTTT	CASSQRLAGGSTDTQYF	TRBD2	.	TRBV4-3	TRBJ2-3
TGTGCCAGCAGTCCTAGAAATCAGCCCCAGCATTTT	CASSPRNQPQHF	.	.	TRBV27	TRBJ1-5
TGTGCCAGTTCTAATCCTGGACAGGGGTTTTATGGCTACACCTTC	CASSNPGQGFYGYTF	TRBD1	few	TRBV19	TRBJ1-2
TGTGCCAGCAGCGAGGGAGTAATCAATGAGCAGTTCTTC	CASSEGVINEQFF	.	once	TRBV5-8	TRBJ2-1
TGCAGCGCCGGGACATCAAACAACTATGGCTACACCTTC	CSAGTSNNYGYTF	.	.	TRBV29-1	TRBJ1-2
TGTGCCAGCAGCTTAGAGTCCCGACAGGGGGCTAATCAGCCCCAGCATTTT	CASSLESRQGANQPQHF	TRBD1	once	TRBV11-1	TRBJ1-5
TGTGCCAGCAGCTCGCCCCAGTTGGGAGTTGAGCAGTTCTTC	CASSSPQLGVEQFF	.	.	TRBV5-6	TRBJ2-1
TGCGCCAGCAGCCGACAGGGCAATCAGCCCCAGCATTTT	CASSRQGNQPQHF	.	.	TRBV5-1	TRBJ1-5
TGTGCCAGCAGTTACTTCCCGGGACAGGGGGGCTATGGCTACACCTTC	CASSYFPGQGGYGYTF	TRBD1	once	TRBV6-5	TRBJ1-2
TGTGCCAGCAGTGTCGCGCGGATATATAGCAATCAGCCCCAGCATTTT	CASSVARIYSNQPQHF	.	.	TRBV6-4	TRBJ1-5
TGTGCCATCAGTGAGTCCAGACAGGGCCTCTATGGCTACACCTTC	CAISESRQGLYGYTF	TRBD1	.	TRBV10-3	TRBJ1-2
TGTGCCAGCAGCTGGGTCGTAGGGGCCGTGGAAGAGACCCAGTACTTC	CASSWVVGAVEETQYF	.	once	TRBV11-2	TRBJ2-5
TGTGCCAGCAGCCAAGATTCCGAACTAGCGGGAGGAAGGGAGCAGTACTTC	CASSQDSELAGGREQYF	TRBD2	.	TRBV4-2	TRBJ2-7
TGTGCCAGCAGCCAAACCGGGGGAACCTACGAGCAGTACTTC	CASSQTGGTYEQYF	.	.	TRBV7-9	TRBJ2-7
TGTGCCAGTTACTCGGACGGGGAGGATAGCAATCAGCCCCAGCATTTT	CASYSDGEDSNQPQHF	.	.	TRBV9	TRBJ1-5
TGCGCCAGCACGACCTTACAGGGGGCCGCCTACAATGAGCAGTTCTTC	CASTTLQGAAYNEQFF	TRBD1	.	TRBV5-1	TRBJ2-1
TGTGCCAGTAGTATTTCGACAGGGCCCAACTATGGCTACACCTTC	CASSISTGPNYGYTF	TRBD1	.	TRBV19	TRBJ1-2